One and the same sample provided the 13 T cell receptor beta chains below, sequenced in a study of cytomegalovirus exposure and HLA in healthy donors. PCR was performed using 60 Vbeta and 13 Jbeta primers. Clones were read by immunoSEQ multiplex PCR, and TCRdb kept only the in-frame ones, dropping some. This sample has approximately 220,000 clones, with roughly 84% found just once. The specimen sequenced was PBMCs. Receptors originate from a boy younger than 10 in good health and CMV-seronegative.

The chain combines TRBV15 with TRBJ1-2; D perhaps matches TRBD1 (6 bases). Germline loops: CDR1 LNHNV, CDR2 YYDKDF (reference sequence). The CDR3 runs to 14 residues. Deletions cut 0 bases from V and 4 bases from J, with 9 bases between. The CDR3 sequence: CATSRDARGYGYTF. CDR3 coding DNA: TGTGCCACCAGCAGAGATGCCAGGGGCTATGGCTACACCTTC.

The rearrangement links TRBV4-1 to TRBJ2-5, with 10 nucleotides matching TRBD1. Germline lookup yields CDR1 MGHRA and CDR2 YSYEKL. V gave up 4 bases and J gave up 5 bases; unmatched junction bases: 10. The CDR3 is 16 amino acids. This CDR3 is CASSPKTGGARETQYF. CDR3 DNA: TGCGCCAGCAGCCCGAAGACAGGGGGCGCGAGGGAGACCCAGTACTTC.

The rearrangement joins TRBV5-6 to TRBJ2-7, with a weak D call TRBD2 (6 bases). The V gene's germline CDR1 is SGHDT and CDR2 YYEEEE. This CDR3 region has 13 residues. V was pared by 4 bases and J by 3 bases, with 11 bases between. The CDR3 loop is CASSPGGNYEQYF. In DNA, the CDR3 is TGTGCCAGCAGCCCTGGGGGGAACTACGAGCAGTACTTC.

V is TRBV6-4 and J is TRBJ1-1, with D possibly TRBD1 on 5 matching bases. The CDR3 consists of 13 residues. Germline values: CDR1 MRHNA, CDR2 SNTAGT. Trimming shortened V by 2 bases and J by 7 bases, and 11 bases separated the two germline ends. The CDR3 DNA reads TGTGCCAGCAGTGACGACCCGGGGGGTGAAGCTTTCTTT. This encodes CASSDDPGGEAFF.

In the case of this clone: Given the absence of the conserved phenylalanine or tryptophan at the CDR3 end, a read error is likely. This chain joins TRBV19 and TRBJ2-6; no reliable D call. Germline CDR1 reads LNHDA; CDR2 reads SQIVND (reference sequence). Trimming took off 1 base at V and 1 base at J, with 2 bases between the two ends. The CDR3 runs 14 residues. The CDR3 DNA follows: TGTGCCAGTAGTATAGCATCTGGGGCCAACGTCCTGACTCTC. Translation: CASSIASGANVLTL.

This chain's CDR3 is CASSFGYPRSYEQYF. For the CDR3, the DNA is TGTGCCAGCAGTTTCGGGTACCCTCGGAGCTACGAGCAGTACTTC. The chain is built from TRBV27 and TRBJ2-5; no reliable D call. The J call could be wrong; TRBJ2-7 is a better fit for the DNA end. The CDR3 spans 15 residues. The germline V gene has CDR1 MNHEY and CDR2 SMNVEV (reference sequence).

The chain links TRBV9 to TRBJ2-1, with TRBD1 identical over 9 bases. CDR1 is SGDLS and CDR2 is YYNGEE in the germline V gene. The CDR3 runs to 15 residues. Trimming cost V 3 bases and J 5 bases; bases outside gene matches: 6. The CDR3 nucleotides are TGTGCCAGCAGCGCCTTGGACAGGGGAAACAATGAGCAGTTCTTC. Translated, it gives CASSALDRGNNEQFF.

The chain uses TRBV7-2 and TRBJ2-2; tentative D call: TRBD2 (5 bases). The germline V gene has CDR1 SGHTA and CDR2 FQGNSA. V shed 5 bases and J shed 1 base, with 14 bases lying between them. This CDR3 has 16 amino acids. This CDR3 is CASSRLTILNTGELFF. The CDR3 coding sequence is TGTGCCAGCAGCCGACTGACTATCTTGAACACCGGGGAGCTGTTTTTT.

The chain employs TRBV11-1 and TRBJ2-7; D not certain. V dropped 2 bases and J dropped 3 bases, with 5 bases sitting between them. CDR1 and CDR2 from the germline V gene are SGHAT and FQDESV (reference sequence). CDR3 size: 12 residues. This CDR3 is CASSLLDYEQYF. DNA of the CDR3: TGTGCCAGCAGCTTACTAGACTACGAGCAGTACTTC.

V usage is TRBV5-1 and J usage is TRBJ1-5; TRBD1 matches 9 bases. Trimming cost V 4 bases and J 7 bases; bases outside gene matches: 6. Per germline, CDR1 SGHRS and CDR2 YFSETQ. This CDR3 has 14 amino acids. CDR3 nucleotides: TGCGCCAGCAGCGAAGGGACAGGGTACCAGCCCCAGCATTTT. Amino acids: CASSEGTGYQPQHF.

This clone was recorded a few times. The chain uses TRBV5-1 and TRBJ1-1, with D possibly TRBD1 on 5 matching bases. The CDR3 loop spans 13 amino acids. V was trimmed by 0 bases and J by 5 bases, leaving 8 bases between them. Per the germline V gene, CDR1 is SGHRS and CDR2 is YFSETQ. DNA for the CDR3: TGCGCCAGCAGCTTGGACGGGGGGACTGAAGCTTTCTTT. Its protein is CASSLDGGTEAFF.

The CDR3 is CASSLYPPRSTDTQYF. As DNA, the CDR3 is TGTGCCAGCAGCTTATATCCCCCCCGGAGCACAGATACGCAGTATTTT. V usage is TRBV7-6 and J usage is TRBJ2-3; no clear D gene. The CDR3 has 16 residues. Germline values: CDR1 SGHVS, CDR2 FNYEAQ. The V end was cut by 2 bases, the J end by 0 bases, with 12 bases between.

The J gene is TRBJ1-2, the V gene TRBV7-9; TRBD1 matches at 7 bases. The germline gives CDR1 SEHNR, CDR2 FQNEAQ (reference sequence). V shed 2 bases, J shed 4 bases, and the junction held 4 bases outside the gene matches. This CDR3 is built from 14 residues. The CDR3: CASSLSSGGYGYTF. As DNA, the CDR3 is TGTGCCAGCAGCTTATCGTCAGGGGGCTATGGCTACACCTTC. Drawing the rest from reference TRBV7-9 and TRBJ1-2, the complete variable domain is DTGVSQNPRHKITKRGQNVTFRCDPISEHNRLYWYRQTLGQGPEFLTYFQNEAQLEKSRLLSDRFSAERPKGSFSTLEIQRTEQGDSAMYLCASSLSSGGYGYTFGSGTRLTVV.